Listed below are T cell receptor beta chains from one sample, sequenced in a study of cytotoxic CD8 clonotypes in ibrutinib-treated CLL. TCRdb's copy holds only in-frame clones and misses some; the assay was immunoSEQ multiplex PCR. The table records more than 60,000 clones, less than 90% of them present only once. Sequenced material: PBMCs, taken after 24 months of ibrutinib treatment. These TCRs come from a human donor with chronic lymphocytic leukemia. Each CDR3 is given with its conserved first and last residue. D genes are given only for firm matches. Some rows have no size entry. The others give once, few or many, or a class for an expanded clone.

j_gene: TRBJ1-4; d_gene: TRBD1; v_gene: TRBV25-1; abundance: once; CDR3aa: CASSEPDRVGEKLFF; CDR3nt: TGTGCCAGCAGTGAACCAGACAGGGTAGGTGAAAAACTGTTTTTT
j_gene: TRBJ2-2; d_gene: -; v_gene: TRBV5-1; abundance: -; CDR3aa: CASSLNVRELFF; CDR3nt: TGCGCCAGCAGCTTGAACGTCCGGGAGCTGTTTTTT
j_gene: TRBJ2-7; d_gene: -; v_gene: TRBV10-3; abundance: -; CDR3aa: CATLQPNGKLDEQYF; CDR3nt: TGTGCCACACTTCAACCCAACGGGAAACTCGACGAGCAGTACTTC
j_gene: TRBJ2-6; d_gene: -; v_gene: TRBV5-8; abundance: -; CDR3aa: CASSFLSPGANVLTF; CDR3nt: TGTGCCAGCAGCTTTCTCTCCCCTGGGGCCAACGTCCTGACTTTC
j_gene: TRBJ2-5; d_gene: TRBD1; v_gene: TRBV9; abundance: -; CDR3aa: CASSDPTGEETQYF; CDR3nt: TGTGCCAGCAGCGACCCGACAGGGGAAGAGACCCAGTACTTC
j_gene: TRBJ2-2; d_gene: -; v_gene: TRBV4-2; abundance: once; CDR3aa: CASSQVTGELFF; CDR3nt: TGTGCCAGCAGCCAAGTAACCGGGGAGCTGTTTTTT
j_gene: TRBJ2-1; d_gene: TRBD2; v_gene: TRBV4-3; abundance: -; CDR3aa: CASSQETIGLAGPTLYEQFF; CDR3nt: TGCGCCAGCAGCCAAGAGACTATTGGGCTAGCGGGACCCACTTTATATGAGCAGTTCTTC
j_gene: TRBJ2-7; d_gene: TRBD2; v_gene: TRBV28; abundance: -; CDR3aa: CASGTSTYEQYF; CDR3nt: TGTGCCAGCGGGACTAGTACCTACGAGCAGTACTTC
j_gene: TRBJ2-7; d_gene: -; v_gene: TRBV2; abundance: -; CDR3aa: CASSTTSYEQYF; CDR3nt: TGTGCCAGCAGTACAACCTCTTACGAGCAGTACTTC
j_gene: TRBJ2-3; d_gene: -; v_gene: TRBV5-1; abundance: -; CDR3aa: CASSEVNTDTQYF; CDR3nt: TGCGCCAGCTCAGAGGTCAACACAGATACGCAGTATTTT
j_gene: TRBJ2-7; d_gene: TRBD2; v_gene: TRBV6-4; abundance: -; CDR3aa: CATTDLRRLAVTYEQYF; CDR3nt: TGTGCCACTACCGACCTACGGAGACTAGCCGTAACCTACGAGCAGTACTTC
j_gene: TRBJ2-2; d_gene: TRBD2; v_gene: TRBV10-1; abundance: -; CDR3aa: CASSDAGTSGRARTGELFF; CDR3nt: TGCGCCAGCAGTGATGCCGGGACTAGCGGGAGGGCCCGAACCGGGGAGCTGTTTTTT
j_gene: TRBJ1-2; d_gene: -; v_gene: TRBV6-5; abundance: -; CDR3aa: CASSALGGKGGYTF; CDR3nt: TGTGCCAGCAGTGCCTTGGGGGGAAAGGGTGGCTACACCTTC
j_gene: TRBJ2-7; d_gene: -; v_gene: TRBV29-1; abundance: once; CDR3aa: CSVEVPSSYEQYF; CDR3nt: TGCAGCGTTGAAGTACCGAGCTCCTACGAGCAGTACTTC
j_gene: TRBJ2-7; d_gene: -; v_gene: TRBV6-6; abundance: -; CDR3aa: CASSYGGASYEQYF; CDR3nt: TGTGCCAGCAGTTACGGTGGGGCTTCCTACGAGCAGTACTTC
j_gene: TRBJ2-1; d_gene: -; v_gene: TRBV7-7; abundance: -; CDR3aa: CASSGSVRSSYNEQFF; CDR3nt: TGTGCCAGCAGCGGCAGCGTAAGAAGCTCCTACAATGAGCAGTTCTTC
j_gene: TRBJ2-1; d_gene: -; v_gene: TRBV6-1; abundance: -; CDR3aa: CASTIEALYNEQFF; CDR3nt: TGTGCCAGCACAATCGAGGCCCTTTACAATGAGCAGTTCTTC
j_gene: TRBJ1-5; d_gene: -; v_gene: TRBV2; abundance: few; CDR3aa: CASSARGTALQHF; CDR3nt: TGTGCCAGCAGTGCCCGGGGGACCGCGCTCCAGCATTTT
j_gene: TRBJ2-5; d_gene: TRBD2; v_gene: TRBV10-3; abundance: -; CDR3aa: CAINPGLAGEETQYF; CDR3nt: TGTGCCATCAACCCCGGACTAGCGGGAGAAGAGACCCAGTACTTC
j_gene: TRBJ2-1; d_gene: TRBD2; v_gene: TRBV5-3; abundance: -; CDR3aa: CARSLSFSGREDNEQFF; CDR3nt: TGTGCCAGAAGCTTGTCTTTTAGCGGGAGGGAGGACAATGAGCAGTTCTTC
j_gene: TRBJ2-3; d_gene: -; v_gene: TRBV6-4; abundance: -; CDR3aa: CASSVGRVRADTQYF; CDR3nt: TGTGCCAGCAGTGTCGGCAGGGTGAGGGCAGATACGCAGTATTTT
j_gene: TRBJ2-5; d_gene: -; v_gene: TRBV19; abundance: few; CDR3aa: CASSMDEQETQYF; CDR3nt: TGTGCCAGTAGTATGGACGAGCAAGAGACCCAGTACTTC
j_gene: TRBJ2-7; d_gene: -; v_gene: TRBV28; abundance: -; CDR3aa: CASTGNKAQGHGEQYF; CDR3nt: TGTGCCAGCACCGGAAATAAGGCGCAGGGCCATGGCGAGCAGTACTTC
j_gene: TRBJ2-5; d_gene: -; v_gene: TRBV7-2; abundance: once; CDR3aa: CASSLVRAIQETQYF; CDR3nt: TGTGCCAGCAGCTTAGTTAGGGCCATCCAAGAGACCCAGTACTTC
j_gene: TRBJ2-1; d_gene: -; v_gene: TRBV7-9; abundance: -; CDR3aa: CASSSSRGEQFF; CDR3nt: TGTGCCAGCAGCTCCTCGAGAGGTGAGCAGTTCTTC
j_gene: TRBJ1-1; d_gene: -; v_gene: TRBV5-1; abundance: -; CDR3aa: CASRMELNTEAFF; CDR3nt: TGCGCCAGCAGGATGGAATTGAACACTGAAGCTTTCTTT
j_gene: TRBJ2-2; d_gene: -; v_gene: TRBV11-2; abundance: -; CDR3aa: CASSRSGQTNTGELFF; CDR3nt: TGTGCCAGCAGCCGCTCGGGACAAACCAACACCGGGGAGCTGTTTTTT
j_gene: TRBJ1-4; d_gene: -; v_gene: TRBV18; abundance: -; CDR3aa: CASSGQTNEKLFF; CDR3nt: TGTGCCAGCTCTGGGCAGACTAATGAAAAACTGTTTTTT
j_gene: TRBJ1-4; d_gene: -; v_gene: TRBV7-9; abundance: -; CDR3aa: CASSTWTEGLFF; CDR3nt: TGTGCCAGCAGCACCTGGACAGAGGGACTGTTTTTT
j_gene: TRBJ2-2; d_gene: -; v_gene: TRBV7-3; abundance: -; CDR3aa: CASSYGGANTGELFF; CDR3nt: TGTGCCAGCAGCTACGGGGGCGCGAACACCGGGGAGCTGTTTTTT
j_gene: TRBJ2-6; d_gene: -; v_gene: TRBV19; abundance: -; CDR3aa: CATSDRFSSGANVLTF; CDR3nt: TGTGCCACCTCGGACAGATTTAGCTCTGGGGCCAACGTCCTGACTTTC
j_gene: TRBJ2-3; d_gene: -; v_gene: TRBV4-3; abundance: few; CDR3aa: CASSQDASPTDTQYF; CDR3nt: TGCGCCAGCAGCCAAGATGCTAGCCCCACAGATACGCAGTATTTT
j_gene: TRBJ2-7; d_gene: TRBD2; v_gene: TRBV7-8; abundance: -; CDR3aa: CASSLFGGGNYEQYF; CDR3nt: TGTGCCAGCAGCTTATTTGGGGGGGGAAATTACGAGCAGTACTTC
j_gene: TRBJ2-2; d_gene: TRBD1; v_gene: TRBV4-2; abundance: -; CDR3aa: CASSQETGPNTGELFF; CDR3nt: TGTGCCAGCAGCCAAGAGACAGGGCCAAACACCGGGGAGCTGTTTTTT
j_gene: TRBJ2-1; d_gene: -; v_gene: TRBV5-6; abundance: -; CDR3aa: CASSLAGLYNEQFF; CDR3nt: TGTGCCAGCAGCTTGGCCGGGCTCTACAATGAGCAGTTCTTC
j_gene: TRBJ2-3; d_gene: -; v_gene: TRBV9; abundance: -; CDR3aa: CASAGAVSTDTQYF; CDR3nt: TGTGCCAGCGCGGGCGCGGTCAGCACAGATACGCAGTATTTT
j_gene: TRBJ2-5; d_gene: -; v_gene: TRBV4-3; abundance: once; CDR3aa: CASSQANGPRETQYF; CDR3nt: TGCGCCAGCAGCCAAGCGAACGGACCCAGAGAGACCCAGTACTTC
j_gene: TRBJ2-7; d_gene: TRBD2; v_gene: TRBV6-5; abundance: once; CDR3aa: CASRRTRTMYEQYF; CDR3nt: TGTGCCAGCAGACGGACTAGGACTATGTACGAGCAGTACTTC
j_gene: TRBJ1-1; d_gene: TRBD1; v_gene: TRBV7-3; abundance: -; CDR3aa: CASSPRTGNEAFF; CDR3nt: TGTGCCAGCAGCCCTCGGACAGGGAACGAAGCTTTCTTT
j_gene: TRBJ1-2; d_gene: -; v_gene: TRBV5-1; abundance: -; CDR3aa: CASSPIQPGDGYTF; CDR3nt: TGCGCCAGCAGCCCGATCCAACCAGGGGATGGCTACACCTTC
j_gene: TRBJ2-3; d_gene: -; v_gene: TRBV11-3; abundance: -; CDR3aa: CASSLGGQPSTDTQYF; CDR3nt: TGTGCCAGCAGCTTAGGAGGCCAGCCTAGCACAGATACGCAGTATTTT
j_gene: TRBJ2-1; d_gene: TRBD2; v_gene: TRBV2; abundance: -; CDR3aa: CASSEGLAGDNEQFF; CDR3nt: TGTGCCAGCAGTGAGGGACTAGCGGGGGACAATGAGCAGTTCTTC
j_gene: TRBJ1-5; d_gene: -; v_gene: TRBV2; abundance: -; CDR3aa: CASSSGTAEKPQHF; CDR3nt: TGTGCCAGCAGCTCCGGGACCGCCGAAAAACCCCAGCATTTT
j_gene: TRBJ1-4; d_gene: -; v_gene: TRBV5-6; abundance: once; CDR3aa: CASSLVRDVATNEKLFF; CDR3nt: TGTGCCAGCAGCCTGGTCCGGGACGTAGCAACTAATGAAAAACTGTTTTTT
j_gene: TRBJ2-7; d_gene: TRBD2; v_gene: TRBV10-3; abundance: -; CDR3aa: CAISSGTSGYEQYF; CDR3nt: TGTGCCATCAGTTCCGGGACTAGCGGTTACGAGCAGTACTTC
j_gene: TRBJ1-3; d_gene: TRBD1; v_gene: TRBV10-3; abundance: -; CDR3aa: CALGTETSGNTIYF; CDR3nt: TGTGCCTTAGGGACAGAGACCTCTGGAAACACCATATATTTT
j_gene: TRBJ2-3; d_gene: TRBD2; v_gene: TRBV27; abundance: -; CDR3aa: CASSLIAGGPDTQYF; CDR3nt: TGTGCCAGCAGTTTAATAGCGGGAGGGCCAGATACGCAGTATTTT
j_gene: TRBJ2-1; d_gene: TRBD2; v_gene: TRBV7-9; abundance: -; CDR3aa: CASSMPGLAGPSSYNEQFF; CDR3nt: TGTGCCAGCAGCATGCCGGGACTAGCGGGCCCCAGCTCCTACAATGAGCAGTTCTTC
j_gene: TRBJ2-3; d_gene: -; v_gene: TRBV28; abundance: -; CDR3aa: CASSLGGESTDTQYF; CDR3nt: TGTGCCAGCAGTTTAGGCGGGGAAAGCACAGATACGCAGTATTTT
j_gene: TRBJ2-7; d_gene: -; v_gene: TRBV15; abundance: -; CDR3aa: CATSGTLEGPQNEQYF; CDR3nt: TGTGCCACCAGCGGTACTTTGGAGGGCCCCCAGAACGAGCAGTACTTC
j_gene: TRBJ2-3; d_gene: -; v_gene: TRBV6-6; abundance: -; CDR3aa: CASNGDTQYF; CDR3nt: TGTGCCAGCAACGGTGATACGCAGTATTTT
j_gene: TRBJ1-3; d_gene: -; v_gene: TRBV29-1; abundance: -; CDR3aa: CSARGGRGNTIYF; CDR3nt: TGCAGCGCCCGCGGGGGGCGAGGAAACACCATATATTTT
j_gene: TRBJ1-4; d_gene: -; v_gene: TRBV5-4; abundance: -; CDR3aa: CASSPGTNEKLFF; CDR3nt: TGTGCCAGCAGCCCCGGGACTAATGAAAAACTGTTTTTT
j_gene: TRBJ1-6; d_gene: -; v_gene: TRBV30; abundance: once; CDR3aa: CAWSSGRDSPLHF; CDR3nt: TGTGCCTGGAGTTCAGGGAGGGATTCACCCCTCCACTTT
j_gene: TRBJ1-2; d_gene: -; v_gene: TRBV6-1; abundance: -; CDR3aa: CASNRGLYGYTF; CDR3nt: TGTGCCAGCAACCGTGGTCTCTATGGCTACACCTTC
j_gene: TRBJ1-1; d_gene: TRBD1; v_gene: TRBV7-3; abundance: -; CDR3aa: CASSPGTGVVGTEAFF; CDR3nt: TGTGCCAGCAGCCCCGGGACAGGGGTAGTTGGTACTGAAGCTTTCTTT
j_gene: TRBJ1-2; d_gene: -; v_gene: TRBV19; abundance: -; CDR3aa: CASTLGQSGDYGYTF; CDR3nt: TGTGCCAGTACCTTAGGACAGTCAGGAGACTATGGCTACACCTTC
j_gene: TRBJ1-1; d_gene: -; v_gene: TRBV6-1; abundance: few; CDR3aa: CASSFTRPDLGMTFF; CDR3nt: TGTGCCAGCTCTTTCACTCGGCCGGACCTAGGTATGACTTTCTTT
j_gene: TRBJ2-5; d_gene: -; v_gene: TRBV28; abundance: -; CDR3aa: CASSLGPRRAQYF; CDR3nt: TGTGCCAGCAGTCTCGGGCCCCGCCGAGCCCAGTACTTC
j_gene: TRBJ2-7; d_gene: TRBD2; v_gene: TRBV30; abundance: -; CDR3aa: CARGTSGTGEQYF; CDR3nt: TGTGCCAGAGGGACTAGCGGGACTGGCGAGCAGTACTTC